The present entry profiles one T cell receptor (beta chain) with its context. The antigen remains unidentified. This sample is part of a study of cytomegalovirus exposure and HLA in healthy donors. The PCR employed 60 Vbeta primers together with 13 Jbeta primers. Using immunoSEQ multiplex PCR, the repertoire was profiled, and TCRdb retains in-frame clones only, with some absent. The data contain 90,000 to 150,000 clones, about three fifths of them singletons. Germline V gene lookup returns CDR1 MNHEY and CDR2 SVGAGI. Trimming took 10 bases from V and 0 from J, leaving 14 bases between them. The CDR3 extends over 14 amino acids. General study results and limits: Researchers counted 164 TCR beta chains as cytomegalovirus-associated. For cytomegalovirus status, the classifier reportedly gave diagnoses with high specificity and sensitivity.

What was sequenced was PBMCs. This TCR came from a man aged 35-49 years in good health and CMV-seropositive. The genes are TRBV6-5 and TRBJ2-3, with D possibly matching TRBD1 (6 bases). CDR3 DNA: TGTGCCACCAGGACAGCCTATAGCACAGATACGCAGTATTTT. This codes for CATRTAYSTDTQYF.